This T cell receptor (beta chain) derives from a study of T cell responses to AZD1222 COVID-19 vaccine (dated by TCRdb to the early 2020s). Broadly, across the study: A total of over 230 trial participants underwent TCR sequencing, of whom some 210 received two doses of AZD1222 and roughly 25 received two doses of the MenACWY control vaccine. Enrollment into the trials was organized by age into subgroups of 18-55, 56-69 and 70-plus years, and those subgroups contained approximately 160, 26 and 62 TCR-sequenced participants, respectively. Summary of the overall study and its limitations: Most participants were white British and females outnumbered males, and the authors suggested that clonal diversity may have been underestimated. Vaccine-associated CD4 TCRs spanned the whole spike protein, with dominant responses in regions 160-218 and 743-854. Reportedly, close to half of the unique spike-specific TCRs recognized epitopes lying outside the regions that are mutated in the B.1.351 and B.1.1.7 variants. The 56-69-year group was small, and its depth increase did not reach significance, likely because of low power. After two AZD1222 doses, spike-specific TCR breadth and depth were significantly higher than at day 0 and than in MenACWY recipients. Conclusions about previously exposed vaccinees are limited, since just a handful of AZD1222 recipients were seropositive for SARS-CoV-2 at baseline. No day 14 peak-response samples were available, so repertoires were characterized only after the peak T cell response.

Of note for this clone: No cognate antigen has been identified for it. The record has no base qualities; no much larger clone is one base away.

The time point label, read with the paper, signifies: about 28 days (+/-7) after the second vaccine dose. Because spike-specific TCR depth and breadth did not differ between the two schedules, AZD1222 recipients who got a second dose at roughly 4 weeks were pooled with those who got a second dose at roughly 12 weeks. Vaccinee samples came from UK trials COV001 and COV002, including a single-blind randomized controlled phase 2/3 trial of AZD1222 (ChAdOx1 nCoV-19) in healthy adults. Trial participant PBMC samples were collected at day 0 and day 28 after the second dose for TCRbeta chain sequencing. From the cysteine through the phenylalanine, the CDR3 covers 15 amino acids. Only the CDR3 region is kept as DNA, spanning 45 bases read in frame from base 1. Trimming takes 6 bases off V and 6 bases off J; junction bases not matched to a gene: 9. Via the germline V gene, CDR1 is SGHTA and CDR2 FQGNSA. The CDR3 regions of human TCRbeta chains were subjected to immunosequencing. In the paper's pipeline: Repertoire TCRs were matched against a reference library of SARS-CoV-2-specific TCRs generated with the MIRA antigen-specificity platform. Breadth meant the fraction of unique TCRs that were SARS-CoV-2-associated, whereas depth meant the fraction of total T cells that were SARS-CoV-2-associated. Using the MIRA data, every spike-specific TCR was mapped to the spike region that the TCR reacted to and assigned to either a CD4 or a CD8 class. Log10-transformed breadth and depth values were compared by one-way ANOVA with Sidak's multiple comparisons tests. TCRdb's version of the immuneACCESS table is confined to in-frame rearrangements and falls short of the full clone set. An unresolved V gene accounts for under half of the shortfall where checked; the remainder is of unknown origin. V and J calls plus clone size are reproduced from that table; the DNA served to infer D and trimming. The sample profile shows 150,000 to 200,000 clones; about 90% of them were found once. The ten largest clones take up roughly 6% of the sample.

This chain is built from TRBV7-2 and TRBJ2-2, with 8 middle bases fitting TRBD1. The sample consisted of peripheral blood, taken 28 days after the second AZD1222 dose. The clonotype originates from an adult who received the AZD1222 COVID-19 vaccine. The base sequence is TGTGCCAGCAGTCGCAACCAGGGGGCGGCCGGGGAGCTGTTTTTT. It encodes CASSRNQGAAGELFF.